These 8 T cell receptor beta chains came from one sample sequenced in a study of blood T cell repertoires in COVID-19. TCRdb keeps only in-frame clones here, not all; method: immunoSEQ multiplex PCR. The table includes 150,000 to 200,000 clones, less than 90% detected once. The sample taken for sequencing was peripheral blood. Receptors originate from a man in his 70s with active or convalescent COVID-19.

CDR3 sequence reads: CASSQGWTGGSETQYF. The DNA for the CDR3 is TGTGCCAGCAGCCAAGGCTGGACAGGGGGCAGCGAGACCCAGTACTTC. The chain combines TRBV3-1 (or the pseudogene TRBV3-2) with TRBJ2-5; 11 bases map to TRBD1. J was trimmed by 5 bases and V by 1 base; bases with no gene match: 6. The CDR3 runs 16 residues. Germline V gives CDR1 LGHDT, CDR2 YNNKEL (reference sequence).

V gene TRBV30 combines with J gene TRBJ1-2, with a weak D call TRBD1 (6 bases). The CDR3 runs to 14 residues. Germline V gene sequence: CDR1 GTSNPN, CDR2 SVGIG (reference sequence). The germline V and J ends were trimmed by 2 bases and 8 bases, with 18 bases remaining between them. CDR3 residues: CAWSPQGVLGGYTF. The CDR3 coding sequence is TGTGCCTGGAGTCCACAGGGAGTCCTGGGGGGCTACACCTTC.

The gene calls are TRBV5-1 and TRBJ2-1; 14 nucleotides match TRBD2. The CDR3 extends over 19 amino acids. The V gene end was trimmed by 3 bases and the J gene end by 1 base; junction bases not matched to a gene: 9. The V gene's germline CDR1 is SGHRS and CDR2 YFSETQ. The CDR3 is CASSSAGTSGRRSYNEQFF. CDR3 DNA sequence: TGCGCCAGCAGCTCGGCCGGGACTAGCGGGAGACGGTCCTACAATGAGCAGTTCTTC.

V usage is TRBV28 and J usage is TRBJ2-3, with D perhaps TRBD1 (5 bases). The CDR3 spans 15 residues. V gave up 3 bases and J gave up 4 bases, with 14 bases separating them. From germline, CDR1 is MDHEN and CDR2 SYDVKM. CDR3 residues: CASSFSLWTPDTQYF. The CDR3 region has the DNA TGTGCCAGCAGTTTTAGTCTATGGACACCAGATACGCAGTATTTT.

The chain uses TRBV14 and TRBJ2-4; TRBD2 is a possible D gene (6 bases). V lost 0 bases, J lost 11 bases, and 11 bases lay in between. The CDR3 sequence is 13 residues long. CDR1 is SGHDN, CDR2 FVKESK, per germline. In DNA, the CDR3 is TGTGCCAGCAGCCAAGATTGGACTACCCTTCAGTACTTC. This sequence encodes CASSQDWTTLQYF.

The chain has TRBV10-1 and TRBJ2-2; D not certain. Per the germline V gene, CDR1 is WNHNN and CDR2 is SYGVQD (reference sequence). The CDR3 contains 13 residues. Trimming removed 5 bases at V and 2 bases at J, with 6 bases between. The CDR3 DNA is TGCGCCAGCAGTCCGAGAAACACCGGGGAGCTGTTTTTT. It specifies CASSPRNTGELFF.

The V call is TRBV19, the J call TRBJ2-1; tentative D call: TRBD1 (5 bases). The germline CDR1 and CDR2 sequences are LNHDA and SQIVND (reference sequence). V was shortened by 5 bases and J by 5 bases, with 16 bases between the two germline ends. This CDR3 is built from 15 residues. Here the CDR3 reads CASSVQARSNNEQFF. Here the CDR3 DNA reads TGTGCCAGTAGTGTACAGGCCCGATCCAACAATGAGCAGTTCTTC.

This chain links TRBV5-1 with TRBJ2-3, with 15 bases lining up with TRBD2. J gave up 5 bases and V 5 bases, and 3 bases lay outside the gene matches. The CDR3 length is 15 residues. CDR1 is SGHRS, CDR2 YFSETQ, per germline. The CDR3 region has the DNA TGCGCCAGCAGACGGACTAGCGGGGGGGAAGATACGCAGTATTTT. It codes for CASRRTSGGEDTQYF. The full variable domain, with the rest looked up from reference TRBV5-1 and TRBJ2-3, is KAGVTQTPRYLIKTRGQQVTLSCSPISGHRSVSWYQQTPGQGLQFLFEYFSETQRNKGNFPGRFSGRQFSNSRSEMNVSTLELGDSALYLCASRRTSGGEDTQYFGPGTRLTVL.